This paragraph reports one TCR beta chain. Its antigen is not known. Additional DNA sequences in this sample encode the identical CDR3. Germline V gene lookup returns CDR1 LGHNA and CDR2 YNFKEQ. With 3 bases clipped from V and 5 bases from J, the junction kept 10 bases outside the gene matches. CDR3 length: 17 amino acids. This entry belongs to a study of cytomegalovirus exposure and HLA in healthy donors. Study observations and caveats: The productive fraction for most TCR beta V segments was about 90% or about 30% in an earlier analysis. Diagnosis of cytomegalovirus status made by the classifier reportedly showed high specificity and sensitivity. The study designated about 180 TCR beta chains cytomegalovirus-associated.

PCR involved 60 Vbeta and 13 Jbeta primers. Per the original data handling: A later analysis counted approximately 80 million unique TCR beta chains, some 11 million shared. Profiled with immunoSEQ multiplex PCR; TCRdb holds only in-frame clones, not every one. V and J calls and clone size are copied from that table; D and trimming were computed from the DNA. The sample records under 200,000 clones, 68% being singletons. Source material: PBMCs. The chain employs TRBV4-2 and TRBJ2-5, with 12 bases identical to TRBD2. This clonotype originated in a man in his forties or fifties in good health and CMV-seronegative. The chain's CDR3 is CASSHVSRTSGAETQYF. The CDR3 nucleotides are TGTGCCAGCAGCCATGTTTCAAGGACTAGCGGGGCCGAGACCCAGTACTTC.